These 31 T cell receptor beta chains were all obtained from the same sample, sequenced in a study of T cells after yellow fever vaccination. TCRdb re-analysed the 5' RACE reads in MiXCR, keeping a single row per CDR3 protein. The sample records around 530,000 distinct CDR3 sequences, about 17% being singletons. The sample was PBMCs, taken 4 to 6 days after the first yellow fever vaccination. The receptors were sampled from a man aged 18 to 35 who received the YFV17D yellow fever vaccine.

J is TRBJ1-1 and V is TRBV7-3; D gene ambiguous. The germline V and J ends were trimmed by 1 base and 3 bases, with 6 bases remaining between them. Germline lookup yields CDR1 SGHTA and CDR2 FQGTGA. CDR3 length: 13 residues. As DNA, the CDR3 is TGTGCCAGCAGCTTAAATGGGTACACTGAAGCTTTCTTT. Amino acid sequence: CASSLNGYTEAFF.

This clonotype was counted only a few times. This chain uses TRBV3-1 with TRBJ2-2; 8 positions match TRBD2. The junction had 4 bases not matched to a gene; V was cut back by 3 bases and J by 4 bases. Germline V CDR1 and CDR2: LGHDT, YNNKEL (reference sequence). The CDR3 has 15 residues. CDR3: CASSHRLASTGELFF. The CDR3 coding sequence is TGTGCCAGCAGCCATAGACTAGCGAGCACCGGGGAGCTGTTTTTT.

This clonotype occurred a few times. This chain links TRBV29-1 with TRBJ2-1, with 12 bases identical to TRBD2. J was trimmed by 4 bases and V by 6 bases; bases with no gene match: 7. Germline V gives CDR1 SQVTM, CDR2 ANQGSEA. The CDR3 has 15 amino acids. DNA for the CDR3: TGCAGCGTCGCCGCTAGCGGGGGGGTTTACAATGAGCAGTTCTTC. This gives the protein CSVAASGGVYNEQFF.

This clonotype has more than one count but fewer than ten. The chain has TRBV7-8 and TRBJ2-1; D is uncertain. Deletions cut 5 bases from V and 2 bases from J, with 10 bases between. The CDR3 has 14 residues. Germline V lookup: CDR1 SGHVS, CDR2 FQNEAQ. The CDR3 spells CASSPEIPYNEQFF. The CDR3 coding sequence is TGTGCCAGCAGCCCCGAAATCCCCTACAATGAGCAGTTCTTC.

The CDR3 protein is CASSLGALQETQYF. As DNA, the CDR3 is TGTGCCAGCAGTTTAGGGGCTTTACAAGAGACCCAGTACTTC. The rearrangement joins TRBV28 to TRBJ2-5, with D maybe TRBD1 (5 bases). CDR3 length equals 14 residues. Trimming cost V 2 bases and J 2 bases, with 9 bases left between them. Germline lookup yields CDR1 MDHEN and CDR2 SYDVKM.

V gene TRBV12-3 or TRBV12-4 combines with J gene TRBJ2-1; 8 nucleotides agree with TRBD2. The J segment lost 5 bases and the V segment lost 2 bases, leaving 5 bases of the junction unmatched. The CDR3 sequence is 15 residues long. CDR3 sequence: CASSLWRGENNEQFF. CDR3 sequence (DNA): TGTGCCAGCAGTTTATGGCGGGGGGAAAACAATGAGCAGTTCTTC.

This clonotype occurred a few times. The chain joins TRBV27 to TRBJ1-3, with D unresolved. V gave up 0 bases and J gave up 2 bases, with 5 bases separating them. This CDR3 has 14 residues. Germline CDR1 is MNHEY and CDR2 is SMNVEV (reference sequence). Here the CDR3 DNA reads TGTGCCAGCAGTTTATCAGGGCCTGGAAACACCATATATTTT. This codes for CASSLSGPGNTIYF.

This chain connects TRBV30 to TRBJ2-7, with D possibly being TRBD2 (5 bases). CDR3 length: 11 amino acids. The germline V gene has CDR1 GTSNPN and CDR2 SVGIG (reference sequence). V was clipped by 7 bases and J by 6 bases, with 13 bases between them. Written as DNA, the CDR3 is TGTGCCTCCTTAACCGGGATCGAGCAGTACTTC. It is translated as CASLTGIEQYF.

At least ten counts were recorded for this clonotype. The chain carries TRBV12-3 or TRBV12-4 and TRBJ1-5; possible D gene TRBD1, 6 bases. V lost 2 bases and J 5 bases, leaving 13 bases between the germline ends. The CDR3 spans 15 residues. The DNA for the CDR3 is TGTGCCAGCAGTTTATTGCCAGGGGTTGATCAGCCCCAGCATTTT. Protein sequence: CASSLLPGVDQPQHF.

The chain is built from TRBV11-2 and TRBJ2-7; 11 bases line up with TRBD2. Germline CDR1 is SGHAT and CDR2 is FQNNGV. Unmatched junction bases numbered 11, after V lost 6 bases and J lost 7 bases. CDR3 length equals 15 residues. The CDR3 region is CASRPSGGPPGEQYF. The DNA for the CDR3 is TGTGCCAGCAGACCTAGCGGGGGGCCCCCAGGAGAGCAGTACTTC.

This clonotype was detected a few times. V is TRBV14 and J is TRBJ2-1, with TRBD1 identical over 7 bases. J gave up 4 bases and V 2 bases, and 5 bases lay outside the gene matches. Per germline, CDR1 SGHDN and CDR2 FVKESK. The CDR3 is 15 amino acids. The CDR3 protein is CASSQRQGTYNEQFF. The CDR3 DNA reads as TGTGCCAGCAGCCAAAGACAGGGAACTTACAATGAGCAGTTCTTC. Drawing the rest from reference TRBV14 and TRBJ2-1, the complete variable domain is EAGVTQFPSHSVIEKGQTVTLRCDPISGHDNLYWYRRVMGKEIKFLLHFVKESKQDESGMPNNRFLAERTGGTYSTLKVQPAELEDSGVYFCASSQRQGTYNEQFFGPGTRLTVL.

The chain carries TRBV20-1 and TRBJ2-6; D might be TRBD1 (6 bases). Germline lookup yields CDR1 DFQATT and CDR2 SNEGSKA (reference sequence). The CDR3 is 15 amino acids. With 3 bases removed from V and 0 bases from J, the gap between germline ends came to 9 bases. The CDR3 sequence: CSASPTGSGANVLTF. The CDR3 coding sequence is TGCAGTGCTAGTCCGACAGGCTCTGGGGCCAACGTCCTGACTTTC.

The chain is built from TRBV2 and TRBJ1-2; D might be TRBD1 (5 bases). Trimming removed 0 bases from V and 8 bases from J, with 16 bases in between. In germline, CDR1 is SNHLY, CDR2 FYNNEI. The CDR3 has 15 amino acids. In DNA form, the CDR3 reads TGTGCCAGCAGTGAAGCCCCTCCCAGGGAAGGCGGCTACACCTTC. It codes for CASSEAPPREGGYTF.

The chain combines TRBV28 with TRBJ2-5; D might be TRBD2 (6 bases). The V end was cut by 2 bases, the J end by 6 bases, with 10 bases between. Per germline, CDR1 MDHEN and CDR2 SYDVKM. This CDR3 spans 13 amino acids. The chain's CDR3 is CASSLGGDQTQYF. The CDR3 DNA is TGTGCCAGCAGTTTAGGAGGGGATCAGACCCAGTACTTC.

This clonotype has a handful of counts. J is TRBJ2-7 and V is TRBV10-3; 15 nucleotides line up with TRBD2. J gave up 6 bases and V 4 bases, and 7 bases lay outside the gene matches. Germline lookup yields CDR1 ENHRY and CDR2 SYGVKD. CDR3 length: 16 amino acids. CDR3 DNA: TGTGCCATCAGTGTTGGACTAGCGGGGGGGCCGGGCGAGCAGTACGTC. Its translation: CAISVGLAGGPGEQYV.

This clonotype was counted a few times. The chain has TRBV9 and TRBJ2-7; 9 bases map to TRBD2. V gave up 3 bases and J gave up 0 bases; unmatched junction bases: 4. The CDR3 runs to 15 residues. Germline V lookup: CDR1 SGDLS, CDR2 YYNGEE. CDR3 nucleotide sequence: TGTGCCAGCAGCGAAAGCGGGGGGAGCTCCTACGAGCAGTACTTC. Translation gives CASSESGGSSYEQYF.

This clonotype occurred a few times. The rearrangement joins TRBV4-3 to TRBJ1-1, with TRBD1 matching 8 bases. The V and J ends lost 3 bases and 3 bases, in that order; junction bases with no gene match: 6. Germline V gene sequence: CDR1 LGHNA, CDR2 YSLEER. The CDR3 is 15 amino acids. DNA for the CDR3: TGCGCCAGCAGCCATCGGACAGGGAAGGACACTGAAGCTTTCTTT. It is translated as CASSHRTGKDTEAFF.

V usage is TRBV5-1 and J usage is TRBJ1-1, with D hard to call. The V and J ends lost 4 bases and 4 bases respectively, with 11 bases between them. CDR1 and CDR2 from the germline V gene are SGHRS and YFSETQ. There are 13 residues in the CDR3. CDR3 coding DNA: TGCGCCAGCAGCCCCAGCTTTGGCACTGAAGCTTTCTTT. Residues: CASSPSFGTEAFF.

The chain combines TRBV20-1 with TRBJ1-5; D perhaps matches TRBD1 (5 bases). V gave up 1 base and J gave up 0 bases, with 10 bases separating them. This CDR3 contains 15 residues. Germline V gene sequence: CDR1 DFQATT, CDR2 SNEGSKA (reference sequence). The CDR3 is CSARVGGNSNQPQHF. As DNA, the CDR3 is TGCAGTGCTAGAGTGGGGGGAAATAGCAATCAGCCCCAGCATTTT.

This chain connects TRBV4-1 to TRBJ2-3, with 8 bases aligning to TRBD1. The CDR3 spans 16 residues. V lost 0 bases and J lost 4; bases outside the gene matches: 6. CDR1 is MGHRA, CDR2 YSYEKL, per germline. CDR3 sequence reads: CASSQDPRGLSDTQYF. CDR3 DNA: TGCGCCAGCAGCCAAGACCCCAGGGGGCTGTCAGATACGCAGTATTTT.

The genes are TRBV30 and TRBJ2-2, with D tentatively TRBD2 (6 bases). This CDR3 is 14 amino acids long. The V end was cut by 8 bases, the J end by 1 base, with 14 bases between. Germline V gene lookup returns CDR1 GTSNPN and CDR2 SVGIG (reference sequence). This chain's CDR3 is CAGRRVQNTGELFF. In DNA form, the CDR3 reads TGTGCCGGACGGAGGGTTCAGAACACCGGGGAGCTGTTTTTT.

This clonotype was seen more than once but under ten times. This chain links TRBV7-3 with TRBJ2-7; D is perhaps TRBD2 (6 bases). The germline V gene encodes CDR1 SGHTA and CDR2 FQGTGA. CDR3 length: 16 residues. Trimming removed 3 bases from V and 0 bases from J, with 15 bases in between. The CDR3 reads CASSFDQSGGSYEQYV. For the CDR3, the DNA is TGTGCCAGCAGCTTCGATCAGTCCGGGGGCTCCTACGAGCAGTACGTC.

The CDR3, as DNA: TGCAGTGCTGGGGACCGGGACAGGGTGAATGAGCAGTTCTTC. As protein: CSAGDRDRVNEQFF. V gene TRBV20-1 combines with J gene TRBJ2-1; 9 nucleotides line up with TRBD1. From germline, CDR1 is DFQATT and CDR2 SNEGSKA (reference sequence). The length of the CDR3 is 14 residues. V trimming: 5 bases; J trimming: 7 bases; junction bases outside the gene matches: 9.

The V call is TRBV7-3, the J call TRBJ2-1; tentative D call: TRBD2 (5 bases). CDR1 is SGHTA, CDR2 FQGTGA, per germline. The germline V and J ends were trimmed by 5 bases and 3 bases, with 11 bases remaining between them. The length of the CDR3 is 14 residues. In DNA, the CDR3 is TGTGCCAGCAGCCCAGAGGGTTTCTACAATGAGCAGTTCTTC. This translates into CASSPEGFYNEQFF.

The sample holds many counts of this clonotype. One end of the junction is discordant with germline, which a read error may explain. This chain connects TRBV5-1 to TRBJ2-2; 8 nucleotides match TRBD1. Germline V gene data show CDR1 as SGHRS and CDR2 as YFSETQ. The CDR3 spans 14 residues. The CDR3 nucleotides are TGTGCCAGCAGCTTTGACAGGGGTACCGGGGAGCTGTTTTTT. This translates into CASSFDRGTGELFF.

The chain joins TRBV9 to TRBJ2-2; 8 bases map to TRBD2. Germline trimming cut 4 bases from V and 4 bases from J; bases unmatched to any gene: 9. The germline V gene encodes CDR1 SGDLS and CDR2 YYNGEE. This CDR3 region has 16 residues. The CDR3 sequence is CASSPHGLAGTGELFF. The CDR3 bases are TGTGCCAGCAGCCCCCACGGGCTAGCGGGCACCGGGGAGCTGTTTTTT.

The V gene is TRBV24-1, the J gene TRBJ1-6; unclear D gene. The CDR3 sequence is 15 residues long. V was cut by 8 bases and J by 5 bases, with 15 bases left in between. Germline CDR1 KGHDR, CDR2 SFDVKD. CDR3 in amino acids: CATKGGKPNNSPLHF. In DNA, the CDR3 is TGTGCCACCAAAGGAGGGAAACCAAATAATTCACCCCTCCACTTT.

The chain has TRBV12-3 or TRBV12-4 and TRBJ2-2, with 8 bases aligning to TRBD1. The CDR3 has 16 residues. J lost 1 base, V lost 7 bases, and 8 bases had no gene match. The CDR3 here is CASTTVGQGNTGELFF. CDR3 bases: TGTGCCAGCACCACGGTAGGACAGGGGAACACCGGGGAGCTGTTTTTT.

CDR3 DNA: TGCAGTGCCATGCCCGACCTGAACACTGAAGCTTTCTTT. It encodes CSAMPDLNTEAFF. The rearrangement joins TRBV20-1 to TRBJ1-1, with unresolved D. V was cut by 6 bases and J by 0 bases, with 11 bases left in between. There are 13 residues in the CDR3. Germline CDR1 DFQATT, CDR2 SNEGSKA (reference sequence).

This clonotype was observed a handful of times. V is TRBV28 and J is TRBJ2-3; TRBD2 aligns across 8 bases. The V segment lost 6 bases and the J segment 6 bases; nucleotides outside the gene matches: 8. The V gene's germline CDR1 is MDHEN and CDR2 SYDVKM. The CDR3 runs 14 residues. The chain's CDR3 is CASRTGGPEDTQYF. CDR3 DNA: TGTGCCAGCAGGACGGGGGGGCCTGAGGATACGCAGTATTTT.

The CDR3 DNA is TGCGCCAGCAGCTTGGCCACGGGGGATGAGCAGTTCTTC. The encoded protein is CASSLATGDEQFF. V gene TRBV5-1 combines with J gene TRBJ2-1; possibly TRBD2 for D (6 bases). The germline V gene has CDR1 SGHRS and CDR2 YFSETQ. The CDR3 spans 13 residues. V was cut by 0 bases and J by 8 bases, with 9 bases left in between.